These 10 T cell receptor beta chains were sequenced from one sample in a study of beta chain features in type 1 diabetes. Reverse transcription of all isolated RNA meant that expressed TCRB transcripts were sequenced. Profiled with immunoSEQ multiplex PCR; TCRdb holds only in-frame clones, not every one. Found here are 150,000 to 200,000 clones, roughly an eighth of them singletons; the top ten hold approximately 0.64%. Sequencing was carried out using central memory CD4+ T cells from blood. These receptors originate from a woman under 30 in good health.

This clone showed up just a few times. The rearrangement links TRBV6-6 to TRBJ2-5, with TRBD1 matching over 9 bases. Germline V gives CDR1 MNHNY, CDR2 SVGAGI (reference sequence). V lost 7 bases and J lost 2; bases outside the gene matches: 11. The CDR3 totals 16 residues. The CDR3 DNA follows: TGTGCCAGCATTTCGGGACAGGGAAGCATACAAGAGACCCAGTACTTC. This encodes CASISGQGSIQETQYF.

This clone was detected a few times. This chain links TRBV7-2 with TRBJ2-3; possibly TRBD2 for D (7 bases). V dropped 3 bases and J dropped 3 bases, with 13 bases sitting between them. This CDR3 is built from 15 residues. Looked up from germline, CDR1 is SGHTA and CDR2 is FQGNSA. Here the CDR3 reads CASSFEGGGTDTQYF. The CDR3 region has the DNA TGTGCCAGCAGCTTTGAAGGGGGAGGGACAGATACGCAGTATTTT.

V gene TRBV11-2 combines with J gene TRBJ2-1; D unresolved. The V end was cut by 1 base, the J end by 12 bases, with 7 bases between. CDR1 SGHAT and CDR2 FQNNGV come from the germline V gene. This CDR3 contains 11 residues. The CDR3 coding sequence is TGTGCCAGCAGCTTAGGGTCAGGGCAGTTCTTC. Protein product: CASSLGSGQFF. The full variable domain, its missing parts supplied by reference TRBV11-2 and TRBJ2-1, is EAGVAQSPRYKIIEKRQSVAFWCNPISGHATLYWYQQILGQGPKLLIQFQNNGVVDDSQLPKDRFSAERLKGVDSTLKIQPAKLEDSAVYLCASSLGSGQFFGPGTRLTVL.

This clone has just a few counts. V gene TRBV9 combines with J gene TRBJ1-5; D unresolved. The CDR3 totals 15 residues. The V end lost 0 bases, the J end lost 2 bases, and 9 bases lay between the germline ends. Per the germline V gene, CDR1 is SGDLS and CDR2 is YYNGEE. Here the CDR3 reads CASSVGASGNQPQHF. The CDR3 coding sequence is TGTGCCAGCAGCGTAGGGGCGTCCGGCAATCAGCCCCAGCATTTT.

The CDR3 reads CASSQGNHYGNTEAFF. The CDR3 DNA is TGTGCCAGCAGCCAAGGGAATCACTATGGGAACACTGAAGCTTTCTTT. The chain couples TRBV4-2 to TRBJ1-1; no firm D call. The CDR3 has 16 amino acids. The V end was cut by 1 base, the J end by 1 base, with 13 bases between. Per the germline V gene, CDR1 is LGHNA and CDR2 is YNFKEQ.

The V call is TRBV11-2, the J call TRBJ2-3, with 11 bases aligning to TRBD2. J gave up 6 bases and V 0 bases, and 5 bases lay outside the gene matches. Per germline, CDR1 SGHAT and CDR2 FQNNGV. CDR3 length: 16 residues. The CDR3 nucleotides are TGTGCCAGCAGCTTAGAGCTAGCGGGAGGCGGGGATACGCAGTATTTT. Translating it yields CASSLELAGGGDTQYF.

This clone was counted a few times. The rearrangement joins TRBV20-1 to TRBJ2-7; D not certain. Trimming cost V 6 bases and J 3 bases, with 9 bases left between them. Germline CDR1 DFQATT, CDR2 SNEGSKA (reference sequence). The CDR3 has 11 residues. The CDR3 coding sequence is TGCAGTGCGAAAGCACTCTACGAGCAGTACTTC. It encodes CSAKALYEQYF.

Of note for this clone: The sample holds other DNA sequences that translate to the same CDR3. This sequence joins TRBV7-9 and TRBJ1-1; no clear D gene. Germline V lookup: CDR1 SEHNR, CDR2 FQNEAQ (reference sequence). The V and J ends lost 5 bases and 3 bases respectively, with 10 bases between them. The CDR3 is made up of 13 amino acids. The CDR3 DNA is TGTGCCAGCAGCCTGGGAGGGCACACTGAAGCTTTCTTT. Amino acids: CASSLGGHTEAFF. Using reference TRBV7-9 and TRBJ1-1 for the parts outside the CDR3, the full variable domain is DTGVSQNPRHKITKRGQNVTFRCDPISEHNRLYWYRQTLGQGPEFLTYFQNEAQLEKSRLLSDRFSAERPKGSFSTLEIQRTEQGDSAMYLCASSLGGHTEAFFGQGTRLTVV.

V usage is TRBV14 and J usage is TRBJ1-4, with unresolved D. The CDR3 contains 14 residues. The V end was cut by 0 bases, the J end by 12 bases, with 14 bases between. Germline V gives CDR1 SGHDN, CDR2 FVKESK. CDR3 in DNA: TGTGCCAGCAGCCAAGATTTCAATTACGGAGAACTGTTTTTT. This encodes CASSQDFNYGELFF.

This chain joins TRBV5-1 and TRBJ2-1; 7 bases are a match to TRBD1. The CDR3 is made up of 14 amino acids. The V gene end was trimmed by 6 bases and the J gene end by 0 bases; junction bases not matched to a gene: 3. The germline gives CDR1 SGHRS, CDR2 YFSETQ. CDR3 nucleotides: TGCGCCAGCAAACAGGGGAGCTCCTACAATGAGCAGTTCTTC. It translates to CASKQGSSYNEQFF. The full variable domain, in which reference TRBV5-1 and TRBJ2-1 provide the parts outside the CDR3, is KAGVTQTPRYLIKTRGQQVTLSCSPISGHRSVSWYQQTPGQGLQFLFEYFSETQRNKGNFPGRFSGRQFSNSRSEMNVSTLELGDSALYLCASKQGSSYNEQFFGPGTRLTVL.